What follows are 20 T cell receptor beta chains derived from one specimen sequenced in a study of cytomegalovirus exposure and HLA in healthy donors. This PCR relied on a set of 60 Vbeta primers and 13 Jbeta primers. Generated by immunoSEQ multiplex PCR, the TCRdb table keeps only in-frame clones and is missing some. The sample consists of 130,000 or so clones, roughly 90% of them appearing once. Specimen: PBMCs. The receptors shown here come from a woman in her thirties or forties in good health and CMV-seronegative.

The gene calls are TRBV7-8 and TRBJ2-6; D gene uncertain. The V gene lost 3 bases and the J gene lost 2 bases, with 8 bases spanning the gap. Per germline, CDR1 SGHVS and CDR2 FQNEAQ. This CDR3 comprises 15 residues. The CDR3 region is CASSFVVAGANVLTF. As DNA, the CDR3 is TGTGCCAGCAGCTTCGTAGTGGCTGGGGCCAACGTCCTGACTTTC.

The chain carries TRBV27 and TRBJ2-7; D might be TRBD2 (5 bases). The germline CDR1 and CDR2 sequences are MNHEY and SMNVEV (reference sequence). This CDR3 is 13 amino acids long. V was pared by 3 bases and J by 0 bases, with 6 bases between. The CDR3 nucleotides read TGTGCCAGCAGTTTTCGGGGCTCCTACGAGCAGTACTTC. Residues: CASSFRGSYEQYF.

The chain couples TRBV18 to TRBJ1-2; 7 bases fit TRBD1. The germline gives CDR1 KGHSH, CDR2 LQKENI. V shed 1 base, J shed 3 bases, and the junction held 5 bases outside the gene matches. The CDR3 totals 15 residues. Here the CDR3 DNA reads TGTGCCAGCTCACCACAGGGGGCCTCGGACTATGGCTACACCTTC. Protein product: CASSPQGASDYGYTF.

This chain connects TRBV13 to TRBJ2-7; 11 nucleotides agree with TRBD2. This CDR3 contains 15 residues. V shed 3 bases and J 2 bases; nucleotides not matched to a gene: 3. Germline CDR1 reads PRHDT; CDR2 reads FYEKMQ (reference sequence). CDR3 coding DNA: TGTGCCAGCAGCTTTGTACTAGCGGGGGCCTACGAGCAGTACTTC. Translated: CASSFVLAGAYEQYF.

This clone showed up just a few times. V gene TRBV19 combines with J gene TRBJ1-1; TRBD1 matches 7 bases. Germline CDR1 is LNHDA and CDR2 is SQIVND (reference sequence). The CDR3 length is 15 residues. V lost 7 bases and J lost 0; bases outside the gene matches: 8. The DNA for the CDR3 is TGTGCCAGTACCAGACAGGGACTGATGAACACTGAAGCTTTCTTT. Translated: CASTRQGLMNTEAFF.

The J gene is TRBJ2-5, the V gene TRBV6-1; TRBD2 matches at 8 bases. Near its end, the DNA agrees better with TRBJ2-7, so the J call may be wrong. The germline V gene has CDR1 MNHNS and CDR2 SASEGT. The CDR3 has 13 residues. Written as DNA, the CDR3 is TGTGCCACCGGGGGGGGGAGTCGCTACGAGCAGTACTTC. The encoded protein is CATGGGSRYEQYF.

Worth noting for this clone: At one end the junction does not follow the germline gene, possibly because of a read error. The chain carries TRBV4-1 and TRBJ1-2; 11 nucleotides align to TRBD1. This CDR3 spans 18 amino acids. CDR1 and CDR2 from the germline V gene are MGHRA and YSYEKL. In DNA form, the CDR3 reads TGCGCCAGCACCCAAGGGGGCACCGGGACAGGGGGGATCTATGGCTACACCTTC. Translation gives CASTQGGTGTGGIYGYTF.

The rearrangement uses TRBV6-6 and TRBJ2-1; TRBD1 aligns across 9 bases. The CDR3 is made up of 12 amino acids. Unmatched junction bases numbered 3, after V lost 6 bases and J lost 9 bases. Looked up from germline, CDR1 is MNHNY and CDR2 is SVGAGI (reference sequence). The CDR3 DNA is TGTGCCAGCAGCGGGACAGGGTTTGAGCAGTTCTTC. The encoded protein is CASSGTGFEQFF.

The CDR3 DNA reads as TGTGCCAGCAGCGTAGCCCAGGGTAACACCGGGGAGCTGTTTTTT. Translated: CASSVAQGNTGELFF. The chain combines TRBV9 with TRBJ2-2, with D possibly TRBD1 on 5 matching bases. This CDR3 region has 15 residues. The V end was cut by 0 bases, the J end by 2 bases, with 8 bases between. Germline V gene sequence: CDR1 SGDLS, CDR2 YYNGEE.

The V gene is TRBV4-1, the J gene TRBJ1-4; 10 bases are shared with TRBD1. The CDR3 is 16 amino acids. J was trimmed by 6 bases and V by 0 bases; bases with no gene match: 4. Germline V gene lookup returns CDR1 MGHRA and CDR2 YSYEKL. CDR3 sequence reads: CASSQDFGQGDEKLFF. The CDR3 coding sequence is TGCGCCAGCAGCCAAGATTTTGGACAGGGGGATGAAAAACTGTTTTTT.

About this clone: Relative to the germline gene, one junction end is altered; a read error may explain this. This chain links TRBV7-9 with TRBJ1-4; D is unresolved. The V gene's germline CDR1 is SEHNR and CDR2 FQNEAQ (reference sequence). The CDR3 spans 13 residues. The CDR3 sequence is CSSSFFLNEKLFF. The CDR3 DNA is TGTTCCAGCAGCTTTTTTCTAAATGAAAAACTGTTTTTT.

The rearrangement joins TRBV10-1 to TRBJ2-5; possible D gene TRBD2, 6 bases. V gave up 5 bases and J gave up 5 bases, with 15 bases separating them. The CDR3 extends over 14 amino acids. CDR1 and CDR2 (germline): WNHNN, SYGVQD (reference sequence). CDR3 nucleotides: TGCGCCAGCAGTCTAACCGGGAGTCGGGAGACCCAGTACTTC. As protein: CASSLTGSRETQYF.

The CDR3 DNA reads as TGTGCCAGTAGTCTCAGGACAGGGGGTTCCTACGAGCAGTACTTC. Protein product: CASSLRTGGSYEQYF. This rearrangement joins TRBV19 to TRBJ2-5, with TRBD1 matching 10 bases. The better agreement between TRBJ2-7 and the DNA end casts doubt on the J call. The CDR3 consists of 15 residues. CDR1 LNHDA and CDR2 SQIVND come from the germline V gene (reference sequence).

This chain connects TRBV5-6 to TRBJ2-5; D remains unclear. The CDR3 is 13 amino acids. Germline assignment: CDR1 SGHDT and CDR2 YYEEEE. V was pared by 3 bases and J by 5 bases, with 11 bases between. The CDR3 is CASSSWSSETQYF. Here the CDR3 DNA reads TGTGCCAGCAGCTCCTGGAGTTCTGAGACCCAGTACTTC.

CDR3 protein: CASSFDRGANTGELFF. DNA for the CDR3: TGTGCCAGCAGCTTCGACAGGGGAGCGAACACCGGGGAGCTGTTTTTT. The rearrangement links TRBV11-2 to TRBJ2-2; TRBD1 aligns across 8 bases. The CDR3 is made up of 16 amino acids. Germline values: CDR1 SGHAT, CDR2 FQNNGV. V lost 3 bases, J lost 0 bases, and 3 bases stayed unmatched.

As for this clone: At one of its ends the junction is not consistent with the germline gene, which may arise from a read error. V and J are TRBV18 and TRBJ2-5, with TRBD2 matching over 9 bases. This CDR3 contains 12 residues. Germline lookup yields CDR1 KGHSH and CDR2 LQKENI. CDR3 nucleotide sequence: TGTGCCAGCTCACCCCTCGGAGCGGGAGGCGACTTC. It specifies CASSPLGAGGDF.

The CDR3 DNA follows: TGCGCCAGCAGCGGCGGGACTAGCGGGAGCACAGATACGCAGTATTTT. Residues: CASSGGTSGSTDTQYF. The V gene is TRBV5-1, the J gene TRBJ2-3, with TRBD2 identical over 12 bases. V shed 4 bases and J 0 bases; nucleotides not matched to a gene: 3. The germline CDR1 and CDR2 sequences are SGHRS and YFSETQ. There are 16 residues in the CDR3.

The rearrangement uses TRBV7-2 and TRBJ1-1, with TRBD1 identical over 7 bases. The trim removed 5 bases at V and 3 bases at J, leaving 3 bases unmatched. The CDR3 sequence is 13 residues long. CDR1 and CDR2 from the germline V gene are SGHTA and FQGNSA. The CDR3 is CASSLTGDTEAFF. As DNA, the CDR3 is TGTGCCAGCAGCCTAACAGGGGACACTGAAGCTTTCTTT.

The chain combines TRBV10-3 with TRBJ2-3; no definite D call. Deletions cut 10 bases from V and 6 bases from J, with 17 bases between. Germline V gene sequence: CDR1 ENHRY, CDR2 SYGVKD. The CDR3 is made up of 13 amino acids. DNA of the CDR3: TGTGCCACCAACACAAAAGAAGCGGATACGCAGTATTTT. Translated, it gives CATNTKEADTQYF.

V usage is TRBV7-6 and J usage is TRBJ2-2; D gene unclear. Looked up from germline, CDR1 is SGHVS and CDR2 is FNYEAQ. The CDR3 runs to 12 residues. The ends were cut back, 5 bases at V and 7 bases at J, with 8 bases in the middle. DNA for the CDR3: TGTGCCAGCAGCAGCTTCGGCGGGGAGCTGTTTTTT. Translating it yields CASSSFGGELFF.